This entry features one TCR beta chain sequence. The data were produced by immunoSEQ multiplex PCR, yet TCRdb's version contains in-frame clones alone and is incomplete. The data contain 85,000 to 95,000 clones, around 90% of them singletons. This entry is derived from a study of blood T cell repertoires in COVID-19. Overall study context: T cells, B-cell-depleted T cells, or PBMCs supplied cDNA or gDNA.

Seattle patients were enrolled during active infection and followed longitudinally. CDR3 length: 15 amino acids. Germline-derived CDR1 and CDR2 are LNHDA and SQIVND (reference sequence). V lost 6 bases, J lost 5 bases, and 10 bases stayed unmatched. V usage is TRBV19 and J usage is TRBJ2-1, with 7 positions matching TRBD1. Sequencing input: peripheral blood. This sequence was found in a man in his fifties or sixties with COVID-19, enrolled during active disease. The DNA for the CDR3 is TGTGCCAGTAGCCGCCGGGACAGTGACGACAATGAGCAGTTCTTC. Its protein product is CASSRRDSDDNEQFF.